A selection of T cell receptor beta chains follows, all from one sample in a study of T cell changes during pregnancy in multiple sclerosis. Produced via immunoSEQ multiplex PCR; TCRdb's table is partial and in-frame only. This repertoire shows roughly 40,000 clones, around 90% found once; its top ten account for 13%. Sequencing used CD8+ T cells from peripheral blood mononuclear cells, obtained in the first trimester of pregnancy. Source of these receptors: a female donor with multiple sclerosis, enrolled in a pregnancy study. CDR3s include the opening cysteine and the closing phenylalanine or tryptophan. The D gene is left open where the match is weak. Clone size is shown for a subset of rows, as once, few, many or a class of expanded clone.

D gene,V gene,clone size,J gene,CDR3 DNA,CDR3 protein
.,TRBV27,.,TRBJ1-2,TGTGCCAGCAGTTTTGGAGGGCCCTTATATGGCTACACCTTC,CASSFGGPLYGYTF
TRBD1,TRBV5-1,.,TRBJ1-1,TGCGCCAGCAGCGTGACAGGGGCAGGGCCCATGAACACTGAAGCTTTCTTT,CASSVTGAGPMNTEAFF
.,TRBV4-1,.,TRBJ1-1,TGCGCCAGCAGCCAAGGCTTCGGGGGGAACACTGAAGCTTTCTTT,CASSQGFGGNTEAFF
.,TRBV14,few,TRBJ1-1,TGTGCCAGCAGCCAACGGGAGCCAGGCAACACTGAAGCTTTCTTT,CASSQREPGNTEAFF
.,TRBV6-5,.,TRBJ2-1,TGTGCCGTCTTTTCGACACAGGCCTACAATGAGCAGTTCTTC,CAVFSTQAYNEQFF
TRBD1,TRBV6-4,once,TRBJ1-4,TGTGCCAGCAGTTCAACAGGGGAGGTTTCCGAAAAACTGTTTTTT,CASSSTGEVSEKLFF
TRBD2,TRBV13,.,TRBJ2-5,TGTGCCAGCAGCTTGAGGGGGACTAGGGAAGAGACCCAGTACTTC,CASSLRGTREETQYF
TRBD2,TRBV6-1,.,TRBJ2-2,TGTGCCAGCAGTGAAGGTCCAGCGGGGGGGCTTACCGGGGAGCTGTTTTTT,CASSEGPAGGLTGELFF
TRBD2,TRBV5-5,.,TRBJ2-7,TGTGCCAGCAGCTTGTTTTCCGACGGGGGGAGCTCCTACGAGCAGTACTTC,CASSLFSDGGSSYEQYF
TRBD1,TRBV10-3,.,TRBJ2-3,TGTGCCATCAGTGAGTCTCGCGGGACAGGGATGGCAGATACGCAGTATTTT,CAISESRGTGMADTQYF
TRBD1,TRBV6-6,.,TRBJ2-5,TGTGCCAGCAGTTATATGACAGGGGAGGACCAAGAGACCCAGTACTTC,CASSYMTGEDQETQYF
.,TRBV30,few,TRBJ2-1,TGTGCCTGGAGTGGATTGGCAGCTCGAGGGAACAATGAGCAGTTCTTC,CAWSGLAARGNNEQFF
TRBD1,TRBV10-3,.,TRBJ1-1,TGTGCCATCAGTGGGGACAGCCAGAACACTGAAGCTTTCTTT,CAISGDSQNTEAFF
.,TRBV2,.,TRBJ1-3,TGTGCCAGCAGAGCCACCCCCAGGAACACCATATATTTT,CASRATPRNTIYF
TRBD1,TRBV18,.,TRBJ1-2,TGTGCCAGCTCACTGGGGCCGACAGGGTATGGCTACACCTTC,CASSLGPTGYGYTF
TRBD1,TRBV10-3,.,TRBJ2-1,TGTGCCATCAGTGGGGGTGGGACAGGGCGGGTCAATGAGCAGTTCTTC,CAISGGGTGRVNEQFF
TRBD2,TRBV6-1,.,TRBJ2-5,TGTGCCAGCAGTGAGTGGGGGAGCGGGGGGACCCAAGAGACCCAGTACTTC,CASSEWGSGGTQETQYF
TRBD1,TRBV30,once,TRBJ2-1,TGTGCCTGGACCGTGACAGGGGACTCCTACAATGAGCAGTTCTTC,CAWTVTGDSYNEQFF
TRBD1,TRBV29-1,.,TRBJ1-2,TGCAGCGTTGAAAGCTCGGGACAGGGGGCCGGTTATGGCTACACCTTC,CSVESSGQGAGYGYTF
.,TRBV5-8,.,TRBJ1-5,TGTGCCAGCAGCTACCCGGGGGGCGGCAATCAGCCCCAGCATTTT,CASSYPGGGNQPQHF
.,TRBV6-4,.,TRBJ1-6,TGTGCCAGCAGGGAGGGGTTTTCCTATAATTCACCCCTCCACTTT,CASREGFSYNSPLHF
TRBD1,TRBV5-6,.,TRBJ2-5,TGTGCCAGCAGCTTTCCAGGGGGCTTGGAGACCCAGTACTTC,CASSFPGGLETQYF
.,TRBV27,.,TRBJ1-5,TGTGCCAGCAGTCCGGGGGTTAGCAATCAGCCCCAGCATTTT,CASSPGVSNQPQHF
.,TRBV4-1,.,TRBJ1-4,TGCGCCAGCAGCCAAGATGGCAGGGTGGGGGAAAAACTGTTTTTT,CASSQDGRVGEKLFF
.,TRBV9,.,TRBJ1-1,TGTGCCAGCAGCGTAGATGGGGGGGTGGAAGCTTTCTTT,CASSVDGGVEAFF
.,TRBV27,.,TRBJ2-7,TGTGCCAGCTCAACCAGGGTAGGCGAGCAGTACTTC,CASSTRVGEQYF
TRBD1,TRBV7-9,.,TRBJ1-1,TGTGCCAGCAGCTTGACTCCCGGGACAGCCACCGGTGGGGCTTTCTTT,CASSLTPGTATGGAFF
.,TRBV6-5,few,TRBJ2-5,TGTGCCAGCAGCTACATGAGCCCGGGGAAGACCCAGTACTTC,CASSYMSPGKTQYF
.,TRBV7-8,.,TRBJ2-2,TGTGCCAGCAGCTTAGTTAACCGGGACTGGATAAACACCGGGGAGCTGTTTTTT,CASSLVNRDWINTGELFF
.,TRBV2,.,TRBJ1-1,TGTGCCAGCAGAGAAAGGACAGAGAACACTGAAGCTTTCTTT,CASRERTENTEAFF
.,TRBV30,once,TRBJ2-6,TGTGCCTGGAGCGCCCCGTTCGGCTCTGGGGCCAACGTCCTGACTTTC,CAWSAPFGSGANVLTF
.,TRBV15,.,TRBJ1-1,TGTGCCACCAGCAAACACAGGGTCATGAACACTGAAGCTTTCTTT,CATSKHRVMNTEAFF
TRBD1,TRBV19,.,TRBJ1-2,TGTGCCAGTAGTCCGGCGGGACAGTTATTATGGGATGGCTACACCTTC,CASSPAGQLLWDGYTF
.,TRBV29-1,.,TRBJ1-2,TGCAGCGATTCCTCCTATGGCTACACCTTC,CSDSSYGYTF
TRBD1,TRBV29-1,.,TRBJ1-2,TGCAGCGCAGGGGGCGGCAATAACTATGGCTACACCTTC,CSAGGGNNYGYTF
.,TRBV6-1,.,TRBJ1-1,TGTGCCAGCAGTACCCGGGAGGAAACTGAAGCTTTCTTT,CASSTREETEAFF
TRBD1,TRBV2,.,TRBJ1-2,TGTGCCAGCAGGACCACCCGGGACAGGGTAGACTATGGCTACACCTTC,CASRTTRDRVDYGYTF
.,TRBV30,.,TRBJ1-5,TGTGCCTGGAGTGTAGGAGGGGACCAGCCCCAGCATTTT,CAWSVGGDQPQHF
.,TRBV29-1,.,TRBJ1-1,TGCAGCGCCCCTTCGGACACTGAAGCTTTCTTT,CSAPSDTEAFF
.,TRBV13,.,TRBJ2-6,TGTGCCAGCAGCTTCGGTGTCGCCTCTGGGGCCAACGTCCTGACTTTC,CASSFGVASGANVLTF
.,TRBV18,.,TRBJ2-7,TGTGCCAGCTCACCCGGGACTCTTCTGAACGAGCAGTACTTC,CASSPGTLLNEQYF
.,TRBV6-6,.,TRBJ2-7,TGTGCCAGCAGTTCCACCTACGAGCAGTACTTC,CASSSTYEQYF
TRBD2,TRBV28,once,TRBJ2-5,TGTGCCAGCAGTTTTTCTAGCGGCCTCCAAGAGACCCAGTACTTC,CASSFSSGLQETQYF
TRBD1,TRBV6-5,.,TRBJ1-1,TGTGCCAGCAGTTACCCGGGGACAGAGGACACTGAAGCTTTCTTT,CASSYPGTEDTEAFF
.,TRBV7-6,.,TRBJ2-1,TGTGCCAGCAGCTTAGTCAGCTACAATGAGCAGTTCTTC,CASSLVSYNEQFF
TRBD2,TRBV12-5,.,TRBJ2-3,TGTGCTAGTGGTTTGGTAATCGGGACTACCGGGACAGATACGCAGTATTTT,CASGLVIGTTGTDTQYF
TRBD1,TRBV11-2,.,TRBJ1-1,TGTGCCAGCAGCTTCTTAGTAGGACAGGGTAACACTGAAGCTTTCTTT,CASSFLVGQGNTEAFF
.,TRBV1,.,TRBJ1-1,TGCACCAGCTCCCTGACAGTGAACACTGAAGCTTTCTTT,CTSSLTVNTEAFF
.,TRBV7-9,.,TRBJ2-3,TGTGCCAGCAGATTGACAGGCGATACGCAGTATTTT,CASRLTGDTQYF
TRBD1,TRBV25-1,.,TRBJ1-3,TGTGCCAGCAGTGTTGAATGGACAGGGGACGGACACACCATATATTTT,CASSVEWTGDGHTIYF
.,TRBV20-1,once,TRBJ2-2,TGCAGTGCCAAGAACACCGGGGAGCTGTTTTTT,CSAKNTGELFF
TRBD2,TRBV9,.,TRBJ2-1,TGTGCCAGCAGCGTAGTCCTAGCGGGGGGTGTCAATGAGCAGTTCTTC,CASSVVLAGGVNEQFF
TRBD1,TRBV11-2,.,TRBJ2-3,TGTGCCAGCAGCTTATTCGAGGGGGCGGGAGATACGCAGTATTTT,CASSLFEGAGDTQYF